These 17 T cell receptor beta chains came from one sample sequenced in a study of blood T cells in healthy people across ages. Next came a second PCR, run for roughly 6 to 11 cycles, which used a sample-barcoded 5' primer along with a J-beta primer mix. TCRdb reanalysed the 5' RACE reads using MiXCR and keeps one entry per CDR3 protein. The sample carries roughly 1.4 million distinct CDR3 sequences, 55% to 75% recorded once. Sequencing input: blood. The receptors come from a man between 18 and 35 years old in good health.

The chain couples TRBV11-2 to TRBJ1-6; D might be TRBD1 (6 bases). Trimming took off 7 bases at V and 10 bases at J, with 14 bases between the two ends. CDR1 and CDR2 from the germline V gene are SGHAT and FQNNGV. The CDR3 has 13 residues. The CDR3 loop is CASNVGTNSPLHF. CDR3 coding DNA: TGTGCCAGCAATGTCGGGACAAACTCACCCCTCCACTTT.

The table lists this clonotype with many counts. The J gene is TRBJ1-1, the V gene TRBV29-1, with a weak D call TRBD1 (5 bases). The CDR3 sequence is 11 residues long. Trimming removed 4 bases at V and 4 bases at J, with 7 bases between. Per the germline V gene, CDR1 is SQVTM and CDR2 is ANQGSEA. The CDR3 nucleotides read TGCAGCGTTGCTGACAGCACTGAAGCTTTCTTT. Translation: CSVADSTEAFF.

This clonotype was found a few times. The CDR3 reads CASSLAGRDTDTQYF. CDR3 DNA: TGCGCCAGCAGCTTGGCCGGTAGAGACACAGATACGCAGTATTTT. The chain carries TRBV5-1 and TRBJ2-3; D call uncertain. Germline V gene lookup returns CDR1 SGHRS and CDR2 YFSETQ. Trimming cost V 0 bases and J 2 bases, with 10 bases left between them. This CDR3 spans 15 amino acids.

This chain uses TRBV11-2 with TRBJ2-1, with TRBD2 matching 11 bases. Germline loops: CDR1 SGHAT, CDR2 FQNNGV. The J segment lost 0 bases and the V segment lost 1 base, leaving 8 bases of the junction unmatched. The CDR3 loop spans 19 amino acids. CDR3 bases: TGTGCCAGCAGCTTAGTTAGCGGGAGGGCCACGAGCTCCTACAATGAGCAGTTCTTC. This encodes CASSLVSGRATSSYNEQFF.

The V gene is TRBV20-1, the J gene TRBJ1-5, with 9 bases fitting TRBD1. The CDR3 has 14 residues. The germline V gene encodes CDR1 DFQATT and CDR2 SNEGSKA (reference sequence). J lost 4 bases, V lost 6 bases, and 7 bases had no gene match. CDR3 amino acids: CSAAGQGLNQPQHF. The CDR3 bases are TGCAGTGCAGCCGGACAGGGGCTAAATCAGCCCCAGCATTTT.

The J gene is TRBJ2-5, the V gene TRBV11-2; D may be TRBD1 (5 bases). V was shortened by 1 base and J by 1 base, with 10 bases between the two germline ends. Germline V gene data show CDR1 as SGHAT and CDR2 as FQNNGV. The CDR3 covers 15 residues. CDR3 nucleotide sequence: TGTGCCAGCAGCTTAGGGTCGACAGCCCAAGAGACCCAGTACTTC. Amino acid sequence: CASSLGSTAQETQYF.

V gene TRBV12-3 or TRBV12-4 combines with J gene TRBJ2-4, with 8 bases matching TRBD2. The CDR3 length is 17 residues. J was trimmed by 6 bases and V by 5 bases; bases with no gene match: 15. Here the CDR3 reads CASSLGLSGVWGNIQYF. In DNA form, the CDR3 reads TGTGCCAGCAGTCTTGGACTTAGCGGGGTCTGGGGAAACATTCAGTACTTC.

The rearrangement links TRBV4-3 to TRBJ2-7; perhaps TRBD2 as D (6 bases). Trimming took 4 bases from V and 2 from J, leaving 15 bases between them. This CDR3 has 15 amino acids. In germline, CDR1 is LGHNA, CDR2 YSLEER. The CDR3 region has the DNA TGCGCCAGCAGCCGGGCTGGGGGGTCCCCCTACGAGCAGTACTTC. The encoded protein is CASSRAGGSPYEQYF.

The rearrangement links TRBV6-2 or TRBV6-3 to TRBJ2-3; 10 nucleotides align to TRBD2. The V gene's germline CDR1 is MNHEY and CDR2 SVGEGT. V gave up 3 bases and J gave up 4 bases; unmatched junction bases: 25. This CDR3 has 22 amino acids. CDR3 nucleotide sequence: TGTGCCAGCAGTTATCGCCTACTACCTCAGCGGGGGGGCCAAGTCTGGTCAGATACGCAGTATTTT. This translates into CASSYRLLPQRGGQVWSDTQYF.

The chain employs TRBV20-1 and TRBJ2-4; TRBD1 might be the D (6 bases). CDR3 length: 12 residues. Germline CDR1 reads DFQATT; CDR2 reads SNEGSKA (reference sequence). Trimming shortened V by 6 bases and J by 8 bases, and 14 bases separated the two germline ends. For the CDR3, the DNA is TGCAGTGCCTGGGCAGGGGCGGACATTCAGTACTTC. It codes for CSAWAGADIQYF.

The rearrangement uses TRBV12-3 or TRBV12-4 and TRBJ1-1, with D perhaps TRBD1 (5 bases). Trimming pared 7 bases from V and 7 bases from J, leaving 19 bases between. The CDR3 extends over 14 amino acids. The CDR3: CASIPPRVTDEAFF. The CDR3 nucleotides read TGTGCCAGCATTCCCCCACGGGTGACAGATGAAGCTTTCTTT.

The table lists this clonotype with a few counts. This chain uses TRBV29-1 with TRBJ1-1, with D possibly matching TRBD1 (6 bases). From germline, CDR1 is SQVTM and CDR2 ANQGSEA. There are 13 residues in the CDR3. Trimming took 1 base from V and 7 from J, leaving 13 bases between them. The CDR3 DNA reads as TGCAGCGTTGAAGTGCAGGGGATAAATGAAGCTTTCTTT. This translates into CSVEVQGINEAFF.

The genes are TRBV10-1 and TRBJ2-1; D is unresolved. Germline V gene data show CDR1 as WNHNN and CDR2 as SYGVQD (reference sequence). V was cut by 0 bases and J by 7 bases, with 10 bases left in between. This CDR3 region has 14 residues. The CDR3 bases are TGCGCCAGCAGTGAGTCTGGCCTCCAAAATGAGCAGTTCTTC. Residues: CASSESGLQNEQFF.

This clonotype was seen more than once but under ten times. This chain's CDR3 is CSVGLAGEVYEQYF. Written as DNA, the CDR3 is TGCAGCGTGGGACTAGCGGGAGAGGTCTACGAGCAGTACTTC. V usage is TRBV29-1 and J usage is TRBJ2-4; 14 bases align to TRBD2. The end of the DNA is better explained by TRBJ2-7, so the J call may be wrong. The germline CDR1 and CDR2 sequences are SQVTM and ANQGSEA. The CDR3 runs to 14 residues.

This chain connects TRBV29-1 to TRBJ2-4; tentative D call: TRBD2 (6 bases). Trimming took 6 bases from V and 7 from J, leaving 13 bases between them. The CDR3 sequence is 12 residues long. CDR1 is SQVTM, CDR2 ANQGSEA, per germline. The CDR3 coding sequence is TGCAGCGTCCCCGGGAGTTTGAACATTCAGTACTTC. Its translation is CSVPGSLNIQYF.

This chain connects TRBV7-9 to TRBJ2-7, with D possibly being TRBD1 (5 bases). V lost 5 bases and J lost 4, with 9 bases in between. The germline V gene has CDR1 SEHNR and CDR2 FQNEAQ (reference sequence). The length of the CDR3 is 12 residues. CDR3 loop: CASSNQGYEQYF. The CDR3 region has the DNA TGTGCCAGCAGCAACCAGGGTTACGAGCAGTACTTC.

This clonotype was seen just once. The chain recombines TRBV9 with TRBJ1-4; weak D call: TRBD1 (5 bases). Germline V gene lookup returns CDR1 SGDLS and CDR2 YYNGEE. CDR3 length equals 15 residues. The V end lost 3 bases, the J end lost 2 bases, and 11 bases lay between the germline ends. DNA of the CDR3: TGTGCCAGCAGCGCACGGGACGTCACTAATGAAAAACTGTTTTTT. This gives the protein CASSARDVTNEKLFF. The variable domain in full, completed from reference TRBV9 and TRBJ1-4, reads DSGVTQTPKHLITATGQRVTLRCSPRSGDLSVYWYQQSLDQGLQFLIQYYNGEERAKGNILERFSAQQFPDLHSELNLSSLELGDSALYFCASSARDVTNEKLFFGSGTQLSVL.